This T cell receptor (beta chain) was found in a study of CD8 T cells in Susac syndrome. V lost 3 bases and J lost 2, with 16 bases in between. Germline loops: CDR1 DFQATT, CDR2 SNEGSKA (reference sequence). The CDR3 is 15 residues long. Random-hexamer reverse transcription was applied to about 0.45 to 1 ug RNA. TCRdb processed the immunoSEQ multiplex PCR reads anew with MiXCR; each CDR3 protein has one entry. The repertoire has over 200,000 distinct CDR3 sequences, 95% of them found once; the top ten carry approximately 0.08%. The sample consisted of CD4+ T cells from PBMCs. V is TRBV20-1 and J is TRBJ1-2; weak D call: TRBD1 (5 bases). This clonotype originated in a human donor with multiple sclerosis. The CDR3 DNA reads TGCAGTGCTAGGATTAGCGGCAGGGAGAACTATGGCTACACCTTC. Residues: CSARISGRENYGYTF.